The clone carrying this T cell receptor beta chain was detected only a few times. Its antigen is as yet unknown. The data originate from a study of PD-L1 blockade in urothelial cancer. Each patient gave between 1 and 8 samples of peripheral blood mononuclear cells, which were collected pretreatment and during treatment. Findings of the study overall: Pretreatment clonality of the blood TCR repertoire below the median was predictive of superior survival.

Measured with immunoSEQ multiplex PCR; TCRdb has only the in-frame clones, and not every one. Among some 97,000 clones listed, about 90% were seen once. The sequences come from PBMCs, collected around atezolizumab (anti-PD-L1) treatment. This clonotype was obtained from a woman of 80 years or more with urothelial cancer.

The CDR3 is CASSQERAGGPGELFF. The DNA for the CDR3 is TGTGCCAGCAGCCAAGAGAGGGCGGGAGGTCCCGGGGAGCTGTTTTTT. J is TRBJ2-2 and V is TRBV4-2; 8 positions agree with TRBD2. Germline CDR1 LGHNA, CDR2 YNFKEQ. The V and J ends lost 0 bases and 6 bases, in that order; junction bases with no gene match: 6. The CDR3 contains 16 residues.